Shown below are 30 T cell receptor beta chains from a single sample sequenced in a study of OX40 agonist ivuxolimab in advanced cancers. Repertoires were generated with immunoSEQ multiplex PCR, while TCRdb's copy carries only in-frame clones and drops some. The sample has 120,000 or so clones, about 92% seen once. The source material was CD4+ or CD8+ T cells sorted from blood, sampled in a trial of the OX40 agonist ivuxolimab. The receptors originated from an adult with an advanced solid tumor such as melanoma, head and neck, liver or kidney cancer.

V and J are TRBV11-1 and TRBJ1-2; D gene unclear. The CDR3 totals 13 residues. Trimming removed 3 bases at V and 3 bases at J, with 8 bases between. Germline loops: CDR1 SGHAT, CDR2 FQDESV (reference sequence). DNA for the CDR3: TGTGCCAGCAGCTTTGGGTTTGACTATGGCTACACCTTC. Translated: CASSFGFDYGYTF. Drawing the rest from reference TRBV11-1 and TRBJ1-2, the complete variable domain is EAEVAQSPRYKITEKSQAVAFWCDPISGHATLYWYRQILGQGPELLVQFQDESVVDDSQLPKDRFSAERLKGVDSTLKIQPAELGDSAMYLCASSFGFDYGYTFGSGTRLTVV.

The chain couples TRBV11-2 to TRBJ1-1; 7 bases align to TRBD1. CDR3 size: 12 residues. In germline, CDR1 is SGHAT, CDR2 FQNNGV. As DNA, the CDR3 is TGTGCACAGGGGCCTCGCGGCACTGAAGCTTTCTTT. Translated, it gives CAQGPRGTEAFF.

The V gene is TRBV4-2, the J gene TRBJ1-5; 7 nucleotides agree with TRBD1. The trim removed 0 bases at V and 3 bases at J, leaving 5 bases unmatched. The CDR3 extends over 16 amino acids. CDR1 and CDR2 from the germline V gene are LGHNA and YNFKEQ. The CDR3 is CASSQDPGQFNQPQHF. The CDR3 bases are TGTGCCAGCAGCCAAGACCCGGGACAGTTCAATCAGCCCCAGCATTTT.

This clone was counted only a few times. The J gene is TRBJ2-2, the V gene TRBV5-4, with D possibly TRBD1 on 6 matching bases. The CDR3 runs to 13 residues. The germline gives CDR1 SGHNT, CDR2 YYREEE (reference sequence). Trimming took off 2 bases at V and 7 bases at J, with 9 bases between the two ends. The CDR3 DNA sequence: TGTGCCAGCAGCTTACAGGGTGGCGGGGAGCTGTTTTTT. Protein sequence: CASSLQGGGELFF.

This chain uses TRBV11-2 with TRBJ2-7; D unclear. Germline V gene data show CDR1 as SGHAT and CDR2 as FQNNGV. The CDR3 extends over 13 amino acids. Deletions cut 3 bases from V and 3 bases from J, with 9 bases between. DNA for the CDR3: TGTGCCAGCAGCTTTCTAGAAAACTACGAGCAGTACTTC. This sequence encodes CASSFLENYEQYF.

V and J are TRBV7-2 and TRBJ1-1; the D gene is possibly TRBD1 (6 bases). CDR3 size: 12 residues. The germline CDR1 and CDR2 sequences are SGHTA and FQGNSA. V lost 5 bases and J 5 bases, leaving 9 bases between the germline ends. CDR3 amino acids: CASSPGVTEAFF. The CDR3 DNA reads as TGTGCCAGCAGCCCAGGGGTAACTGAAGCTTTCTTT.

V gene TRBV11-1 combines with J gene TRBJ1-1; 9 bases agree with TRBD1. The CDR3 is 14 residues long. Germline assignment: CDR1 SGHAT and CDR2 FQDESV (reference sequence). The ends lost 3 bases at V and 5 bases at J; junction bases unmatched: 4. Here the CDR3 reads CASSFTGGQTEAFF. For the CDR3, the DNA is TGTGCCAGCAGCTTCACAGGGGGCCAAACTGAAGCTTTCTTT.

This sequence joins TRBV21-1 and TRBJ2-1; TRBD2 reflects the table's D call only, with no check against the DNA. TRBV21-1 is flagged as a pseudogene. CDR3 length: 16 residues. Written as DNA, the CDR3 is TGTGCCAGCAGGTCCAGCGGAGCCGGCTCCTACAATGAGCAGTTCTTC. Amino acid sequence: CASRSSGAGSYNEQFF.

The chain couples TRBV6-5 to TRBJ1-6; no clear D. Trimming cost V 7 bases and J 7 bases, with 5 bases left between them. The CDR3 has 11 residues. Germline-derived CDR1 and CDR2 are MNHEY and SVGAGI. CDR3 coding DNA: TGTGCCAGCACCCGAAATTCACCCCTCCACTTT. Translated: CASTRNSPLHF.

The genes are TRBV6-6 and TRBJ1-1, with a weak D call TRBD1 (6 bases). The CDR3 extends over 13 amino acids. Between the trimmed V and J ends, which lost 2 bases and 11 bases, there was a span of 15 bases. Per the germline V gene, CDR1 is MNHNY and CDR2 is SVGAGI (reference sequence). CDR3 coding DNA: TGTGCCAGCAGTTACAGATTGGAGGGGGTGGCTTTCTTT. Translation: CASSYRLEGVAFF.

The genes are TRBV4-3 and TRBJ2-5; D is unclear. The CDR3 is 14 amino acids. The V end lost 0 bases, the J end lost 1 base, and 6 bases lay between the germline ends. Germline V gene data show CDR1 as LGHNA and CDR2 as YSLEER. Written as DNA, the CDR3 is TGCGCCAGCAGCCAAGATTATGTCCAAGAGACCCAGTACTTC. Translation: CASSQDYVQETQYF.

Concerning this clone: Other DNA sequences of this sample code for an identical CDR3. CDR3 sequence reads: CASSFGTQETQYF. The CDR3 nucleotides are TGTGCCAGCAGTTTTGGGACTCAAGAGACCCAGTACTTC. V usage is TRBV7-3 and J usage is TRBJ2-5, with TRBD2 as a possible D gene (6 bases). Germline CDR1 is SGHTA and CDR2 is FQGTGA. This CDR3 is 13 amino acids long. V gave up 6 bases and J gave up 2 bases, with 10 bases separating them.

V is TRBV29-1 and J is TRBJ1-1; TRBD1 is a possible D gene (6 bases). Germline values: CDR1 SQVTM, CDR2 ANQGSEA. V lost 7 bases to trimming and J lost 0 bases, with 15 bases between them. The CDR3 spans 14 residues. The DNA for the CDR3 is TGCAGCGCCCTCGGACAGACCCTGAACACTGAAGCTTTCTTT. This encodes CSALGQTLNTEAFF.

The V gene is TRBV7-3, the J gene TRBJ1-1; D gene unclear. Per germline, CDR1 SGHTA and CDR2 FQGTGA. This CDR3 region has 18 residues. The V end lost 5 bases, the J end lost 2 bases, and 24 bases lay between the germline ends. The CDR3 bases are TGTGCCAGCAGCCCCAGCGGTGTTCGAAACTATATCAACACTGAAGCTTTCTTT. Translation gives CASSPSGVRNYINTEAFF. Together with reference TRBV7-3 and TRBJ1-1, the CDR3 gives the full variable domain: GAGVSQTPSNKVTEKGKYVELRCDPISGHTALYWYRQSLGQGPEFLIYFQGTGAADDSGLPNDRFFAVRPEGSVSTLKIQRTERGDSAVYLCASSPSGVRNYINTEAFFGQGTRLTVV.

The chain uses TRBV5-6 and TRBJ1-1; D ambiguous. The CDR3 covers 11 residues. The V end lost 4 bases, the J end lost 11 bases, and 12 bases lay between the germline ends. Germline assignment: CDR1 SGHDT and CDR2 YYEEEE. This chain's CDR3 is CASSRQYEAFF. CDR3 DNA: TGTGCCAGCAGCCGTCAGTACGAGGCTTTCTTT.

The V gene is TRBV19, the J gene TRBJ2-7; 11 bases match TRBD2. The CDR3 extends over 16 amino acids. Germline CDR1 is LNHDA and CDR2 is SQIVND (reference sequence). V lost 5 bases to trimming and J lost 2 bases; unmatched junction nucleotides: 8. The CDR3 reads CASSFQLAGGTYEQYF. The CDR3 DNA reads TGTGCCAGTAGTTTTCAGCTAGCGGGGGGAACCTACGAGCAGTACTTC.

The chain employs TRBV27 and TRBJ1-6; 9 bases align to TRBD1. The CDR3 spans 14 residues. The germline V gene has CDR1 MNHEY and CDR2 SMNVEV (reference sequence). V trimming: 8 bases; J trimming: 4 bases; junction bases outside the gene matches: 3. DNA for the CDR3: TGTGCCAGCCGGGACAGGGAGTATAATTCACCCCTCCACTTT. It is translated as CASRDREYNSPLHF.

CDR3 sequence: CASSFEPPGQLFF. As DNA, the CDR3 is TGCGCCAGCAGCTTTGAACCCCCGGGACAGCTGTTTTTT. The V call is TRBV5-1, the J call TRBJ1-4; 7 bases are a match to TRBD1. Germline CDR1 and CDR2: SGHRS and YFSETQ. This CDR3 has 13 amino acids. V lost 2 bases, J lost 14 bases, and 9 bases stayed unmatched.

J is TRBJ2-1 and V is TRBV19, with a tentative D call TRBD1 (5 bases). Per the germline V gene, CDR1 is LNHDA and CDR2 is SQIVND (reference sequence). CDR3 length equals 11 residues. V was cut by 7 bases and J by 9 bases, with 10 bases left in between. The CDR3 protein is CASTDRGEQFF. CDR3 nucleotides: TGTGCCAGTACCGATAGGGGTGAGCAGTTCTTC.

The chain recombines TRBV7-9 with TRBJ2-7, with 8 bases matching TRBD2. Germline V gene sequence: CDR1 SEHNR, CDR2 FQNEAQ (reference sequence). The CDR3 covers 14 residues. V dropped 0 bases and J dropped 4; count of bases not matched to a gene: 2. The CDR3 bases are TGTGCCAGCAGCTTAGCCGGCGGGGGGTACGAGCAGTACTTC. Protein product: CASSLAGGGYEQYF.

This chain links TRBV10-2 with TRBJ2-3, with a tentative D call TRBD2 (5 bases). This CDR3 region has 15 residues. Between the trimmed V and J ends, which lost 7 bases and 2 bases, there was a span of 16 bases. Germline V gene sequence: CDR1 WSHSY, CDR2 SAAADI. The CDR3 sequence: CASKLASLLTDTQYF. Written as DNA, the CDR3 is TGCGCCAGCAAGCTAGCTTCCCTGCTCACAGATACGCAGTATTTT.

The chain joins TRBV6-5 to TRBJ2-2, with TRBD1 matching 10 bases. This CDR3 contains 16 residues. Unmatched junction bases numbered 5, after V lost 4 bases and J lost 3 bases. The germline V gene encodes CDR1 MNHEY and CDR2 SVGAGI. For the CDR3, the DNA is TGTGCCAGCAGTTGGGGGACAGGGGCTGACACCGGGGAGCTGTTTTTT. Amino acid sequence: CASSWGTGADTGELFF.

This clone was seen more than once but under ten times. The chain recombines TRBV28 with TRBJ2-7; 10 nucleotides match TRBD1. CDR1 is MDHEN and CDR2 is SYDVKM in the germline V gene. This CDR3 is built from 15 residues. The V and J ends lost 2 bases and 1 base, in that order; junction bases with no gene match: 2. CDR3 region: CASSLQGQGSYEQYF. The CDR3 coding sequence is TGTGCCAGCAGTTTACAGGGACAGGGGTCCTACGAGCAGTACTTC.

The chain joins TRBV19 to TRBJ1-5; D possibly corresponds to TRBD1 (5 bases). Germline assignment: CDR1 LNHDA and CDR2 SQIVND (reference sequence). The CDR3 has 15 amino acids. Trimming pared 1 base from V and 4 bases from J, leaving 11 bases between. The CDR3 DNA is TGTGCCAGTAGTATAGGAACAGGACAAAATCAGCCCCAGCATTTT. Protein sequence: CASSIGTGQNQPQHF.

The rearrangement links TRBV5-1 to TRBJ2-1; D not certain. Per germline, CDR1 SGHRS and CDR2 YFSETQ. The CDR3 has 15 residues. Trimming took 0 bases from V and 0 from J, leaving 7 bases between them. The DNA of the CDR3 is TGCGCCAGCAGCTTGGGCGCGGACTCCTACAATGAGCAGTTCTTC. It yields the protein CASSLGADSYNEQFF. The whole variable domain, filled in from reference TRBV5-1 and TRBJ2-1, reads KAGVTQTPRYLIKTRGQQVTLSCSPISGHRSVSWYQQTPGQGLQFLFEYFSETQRNKGNFPGRFSGRQFSNSRSEMNVSTLELGDSALYLCASSLGADSYNEQFFGPGTRLTVL.

The chain has TRBV14 and TRBJ2-2; 8 nucleotides line up with TRBD1. The CDR3 loop spans 15 amino acids. V shed 4 bases and J 4 bases; nucleotides not matched to a gene: 5. Germline V lookup: CDR1 SGHDN, CDR2 FVKESK. CDR3 loop: CASSRDRFFTGELFF. CDR3 bases: TGTGCCAGCAGCCGGGACAGGTTTTTCACCGGGGAGCTGTTTTTT.

The chain couples TRBV18 to TRBJ1-5; TRBD1 might be the D (6 bases). The CDR3 is 16 amino acids. V lost 3 bases, J lost 3 bases, and 15 bases lay in between. The germline CDR1 and CDR2 sequences are KGHSH and LQKENI. CDR3 protein: CASSPGAGKINQPQHF. The CDR3 DNA sequence: TGTGCCAGCTCACCGGGGGCAGGGAAGATCAATCAGCCCCAGCATTTT. The full variable domain, rest sourced from reference TRBV18 and TRBJ1-5, is NAGVMQNPRHLVRRRGQEARLRCSPMKGHSHVYWYRQLPEEGLKFMVYLQKENIIDESGMPKERFSAEFPKEGPSILRIQQVVRGDSAAYFCASSPGAGKINQPQHFGDGTRLSIL.

The CDR3 bases are TGTGCCAGCAGTTTAGGATTCAACCAGCGAAACACCATATATTTT. Protein product: CASSLGFNQRNTIYF. V is TRBV28 and J is TRBJ1-3, with D unclear. The V gene lost 2 bases and the J gene lost 5 bases, with 13 bases spanning the gap. The CDR3 is 15 amino acids. CDR1 and CDR2 from the germline V gene are MDHEN and SYDVKM.

The genes are TRBV27 and TRBJ1-5; TRBD1 might be the D (6 bases). From germline, CDR1 is MNHEY and CDR2 SMNVEV (reference sequence). Trimming shortened V by 6 bases and J by 4 bases, and 19 bases separated the two germline ends. CDR3 length: 16 residues. The CDR3 loop is CASRGFGTKTNQPQHF. CDR3 DNA sequence: TGTGCCAGCAGAGGTTTCGGGACAAAAACAAATCAGCCCCAGCATTTT.

V usage is TRBV7-9 and J usage is TRBJ2-1; 12 positions match TRBD1. Germline CDR1 and CDR2: SEHNR and FQNEAQ (reference sequence). The J segment lost 8 bases and the V segment lost 5 bases, leaving 7 bases of the junction unmatched. The CDR3 extends over 15 amino acids. The CDR3 sequence: CASSARGTGGDEQFF. As DNA, the CDR3 is TGTGCCAGCAGCGCCCGGGGGACAGGGGGCGATGAGCAGTTCTTC.